This T cell receptor beta chain emerged from a study of T-cell reconstitution after alpha-beta-depleted transplantation in children. The authors prepared the TCRbeta library with unique molecular identifiers. Each CDR3 protein gets one entry after TCRdb re-called the PCR reads with MiXCR. Of more than 450,000 distinct CDR3 sequences in the sample, 15% to 20% are singletons; the top ten hold less than 4%. This CDR3 contains 15 residues. Trimming stripped 3 bases from V and 1 base from J, with 10 bases between. The specimen comprised PBMCs from the stem cell graft donor, sampled from the stem cell graft. The V and J genes are TRBV12-3 or TRBV12-4 and TRBJ1-5; D call uncertain. The receptor comes from a human donor who donated a stem cell graft to a child with acute lymphoblastic leukemia. CDR3 bases: TGTGCCAGCAGTTTCAGGTCAGAGAGCAATCAGCCCCAGCATTTT. Protein sequence: CASSFRSESNQPQHF.